This TCR beta chain originates from a study of T cell responses to AZD1222 COVID-19 vaccine. The germline CDR1 and CDR2 sequences are SQVTM and ANQGSEA. Between the trimmed V and J ends, which lost 1 base and 6 bases, there was a span of 9 bases. The CDR3 is 12 residues long. Study-wide results and caveats: Recipients of two AZD1222 doses showed rising Spike-specific TCR breadth and depth. There were mostly white British donors and more females than males, and clonal diversity was possibly underestimated. Every sample of the repertoires postdated the peak T cell response. Regions 160-218 and 743-854 dominated among vaccine-associated CD4 TCRs spanning spike.

TCRdb's copy holds only in-frame clones and misses some; the assay was immunoSEQ multiplex PCR. The repertoire holds roughly 180,000 clones, with 80% to 95% as singletons. In regard to this clone: Its cognate antigen is unknown.

Sequenced here: peripheral blood, sampled 28 days after the second AZD1222 dose. The clonotype comes from an adult who received the AZD1222 COVID-19 vaccine. This chain uses TRBV29-1 with TRBJ1-1; D call uncertain. CDR3 in amino acids: CSVEVSGPEAFF. Written as DNA, the CDR3 is TGCAGCGTTGAAGTTTCCGGGCCTGAAGCTTTCTTT.